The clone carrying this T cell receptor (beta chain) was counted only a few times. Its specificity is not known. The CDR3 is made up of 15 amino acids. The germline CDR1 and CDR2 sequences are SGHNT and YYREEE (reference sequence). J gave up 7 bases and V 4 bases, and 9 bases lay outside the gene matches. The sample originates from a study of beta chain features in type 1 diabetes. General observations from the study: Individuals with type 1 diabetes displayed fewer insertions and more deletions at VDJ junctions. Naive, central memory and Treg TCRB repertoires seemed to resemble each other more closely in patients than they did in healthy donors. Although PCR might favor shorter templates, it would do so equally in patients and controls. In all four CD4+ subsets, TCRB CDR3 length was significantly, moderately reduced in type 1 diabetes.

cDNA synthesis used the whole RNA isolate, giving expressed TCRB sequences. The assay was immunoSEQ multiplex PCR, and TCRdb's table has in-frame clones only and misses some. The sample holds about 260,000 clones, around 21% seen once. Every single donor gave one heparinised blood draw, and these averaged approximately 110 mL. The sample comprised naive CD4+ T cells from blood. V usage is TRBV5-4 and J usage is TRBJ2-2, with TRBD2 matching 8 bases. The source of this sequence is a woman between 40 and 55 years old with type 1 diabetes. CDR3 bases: TGTGCCAGCAGCCCAATAGCGGGGACTGACGGGGAGCTGTTTTTT. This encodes CASSPIAGTDGELFF.